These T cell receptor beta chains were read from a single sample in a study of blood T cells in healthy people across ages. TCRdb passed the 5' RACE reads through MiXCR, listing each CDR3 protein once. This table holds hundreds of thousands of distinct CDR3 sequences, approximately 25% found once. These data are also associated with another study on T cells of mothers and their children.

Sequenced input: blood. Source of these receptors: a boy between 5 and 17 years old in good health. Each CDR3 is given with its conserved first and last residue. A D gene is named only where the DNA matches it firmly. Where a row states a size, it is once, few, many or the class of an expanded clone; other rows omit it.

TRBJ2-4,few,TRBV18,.,CASSPQKENYKNIQYF,TGTGCCAGCTCACCACAGAAGGAGAATTACAAAAACATTCAGTACTTC
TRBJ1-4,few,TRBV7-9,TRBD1,CASSEGQAWSGEKLFF,TGTGCCAGCAGCGAGGGACAGGCTTGGTCGGGTGAAAAACTGTTTTTT
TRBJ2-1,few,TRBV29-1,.,CSVNKASSYNEQFF,TGCAGCGTAAACAAAGCTAGCTCCTACAATGAGCAGTTCTTC
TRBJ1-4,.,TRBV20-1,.,CSAATDLANEKLFF,TGCAGTGCAGCTACCGATTTAGCTAATGAAAAACTGTTTTTT
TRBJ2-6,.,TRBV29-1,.,CSAGYDNSGANVLTF,TGCAGCGCCGGATATGATAACTCTGGGGCCAACGTCCTGACTTTC
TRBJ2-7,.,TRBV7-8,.,CASSFDRQYSSYEQYF,TGTGCCAGCAGCTTCGACAGGCAATATAGCTCCTACGAGCAGTACTTC
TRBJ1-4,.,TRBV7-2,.,CASSLRRMENEKLFF,TGTGCCAGCAGCTTAAGACGAATGGAGAATGAAAAACTGTTTTTT
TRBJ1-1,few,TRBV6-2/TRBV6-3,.,CAGSSSKAFF,TGTGCCGGCAGTAGTTCCAAGGCTTTCTTT
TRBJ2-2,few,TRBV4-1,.,CASSQRWATNTGELFF,TGCGCCAGCAGCCAGAGGTGGGCTACGAACACCGGGGAGCTGTTTTTT
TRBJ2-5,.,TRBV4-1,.,CAGSQAVGRTLETQYF,TGCGCCGGCAGCCAAGCGGTGGGCAGGACCCTCGAGACCCAGTACTTC
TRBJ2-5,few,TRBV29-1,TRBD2,CSVARLAGAGQETQYF,TGCAGCGTCGCGCGACTAGCGGGAGCGGGACAAGAGACCCAGTACTTC
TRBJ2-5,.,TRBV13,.,CASSMSDGRESQYF,TGTGCCAGCAGCATGTCCGACGGGAGAGAGAGCCAGTACTTC
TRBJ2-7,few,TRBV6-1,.,CASSEVSRDEQYF,TGTGCCAGCAGTGAAGTAAGTAGGGACGAGCAGTACTTC
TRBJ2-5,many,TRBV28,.,CASSLEGNGETQYF,TGTGCCAGCAGTTTAGAGGGGAATGGGGAGACCCAGTACTTC
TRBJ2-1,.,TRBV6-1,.,CASRERANEQFF,TGTGCCAGCAGGGAAAGGGCTAATGAGCAGTTCTTC
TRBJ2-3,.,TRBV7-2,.,CASSQPSTDTQYF,TGTGCCAGCAGCCAACCAAGCACAGATACGCAGTATTTT
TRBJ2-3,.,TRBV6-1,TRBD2,CASSEASNPRGAADTQYF,TGTGCCAGCAGTGAAGCGAGCAACCCGCGGGGGGCCGCAGATACGCAGTATTTT
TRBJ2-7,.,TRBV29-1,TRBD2,CSVGTRFSHEQYF,TGCAGCGTTGGGACTAGATTCTCACACGAGCAGTACTTC
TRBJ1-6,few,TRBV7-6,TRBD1,CASSLGQPANSPLHF,TGTGCCAGCAGCTTGGGACAGCCGGCTAATTCACCCCTCCACTTT
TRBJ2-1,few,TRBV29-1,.,CSVDSSPLNEQFF,TGCAGCGTGGACAGTAGTCCCCTCAATGAGCAGTTCTTC
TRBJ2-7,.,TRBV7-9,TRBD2,CASSLASAGVYEQYF,TGTGCCAGCAGCTTAGCATCAGCGGGAGTATACGAGCAGTACTTC
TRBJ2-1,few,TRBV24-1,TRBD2,CATRDSGSYEQFF,TGTGCCACCAGAGATAGCGGGAGCTATGAGCAGTTCTTC
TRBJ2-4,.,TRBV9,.,CASSPQNINIQYF,TGTGCCAGCAGCCCCCAGAATATAAACATTCAGTACTTC